Sequencing of this T cell receptor beta chain was carried out in a study of beta chain features in type 1 diabetes listed by TCRdb under 2018. Describing the broader study: No differences in mean age, gender distribution, total cell number or subset yield were found between patients and healthy donors. A total of some 110 million sorted cells were examined across all samples, and a strong correlation was observed between cell number per subset and RNA yield. In the study, TCRB repertoires of sorted circulating CD4+ T cell subsets from recently diagnosed type 1 diabetes patients were compared with those of matched healthy donors. Naive and central memory subsets were obtained from all 28 donors, but regulatory and stem cell-like memory subsets were isolated from only 8 patients and about 8 healthy donors.

Each donor gave one peripheral blood draw, about 100 mL on average, collected into heparinised tubes. Using a panel that included CD45RO, CCR7, CD25, CD127, CD95 and CD27, naive, central memory, regulatory and stem cell-like memory CD4+ T cells were sorted on a BD FACSAria II. Purity was above 98% for every sorted population. PBMCs were separated immediately by Lymphoprep density gradient centrifugation and were stained directly, without being cultured. To minimize batch effects, samples were stained and sorted in pairs, one healthy donor with one patient per experiment. The sample holds one count of this clone. What this receptor recognizes is not known. Per-base qualities were not stored, and no clone one base away is much larger. Findings and caveats that apply to the study as a whole: Shorter templates might be favored by PCR, yet because patient and control samples were amplified and corrected together, any such skew would affect both groups equally. Sequencing cDNA rather than genomic DNA could over-represent highly expressing activated cells, although activation and CD3 levels did not differ between groups. Only small numbers of individuals were included in the HLA sub-analyses, which left unresolved whether HLA type had any influence on TCRB rearrangement. In all four CD4+ subsets, TCRB CDR3 length was moderately but significantly shorter in type 1 diabetes patients. Naive, central memory and regulatory TCRB repertoires appeared to be more similar among patients than among healthy donors. Patients with type 1 diabetes made fewer insertions and deleted more nucleotides at VDJ recombination sites, implying thymic rearrangement abnormalities.

The entire amount of isolated RNA was reverse transcribed using the High Capacity cDNA Reverse Transcription Kit, so the sequenced TCRB transcripts were expressed ones. Naive, central memory and regulatory T cell samples underwent deep immunoSEQ sequencing, averaging roughly 3.3 million total reads per sample. Sorted cells were lysed in RLT buffer and RNA was extracted with DNase-treated RNeasy Micro or Mini kits, depending on cell number. To prevent cross-contamination, each cell subset was processed individually, whereas patient and healthy donor samples were processed jointly. Using the immunoSEQ multiplex PCR, TCRB sequences were amplified from cDNA into 87-bp fragments spanning the CDR3 region. Sequencing of the amplicons was done on the Illumina HiSeq platform. As for how the authors treated the data: Synthetic template baselines were used to correct PCR bias computationally, reads within Hamming distance 2 were collapsed together, and singletons that could not be merged were discarded. Reads were aligned against IMGT so that V, D and J genes, CDR3 length and insertions or deletions at six rearrangement sites could be assigned. Within each subset, clonotype counts were normalized to sorted cell number, and only after that were true diversity and Gini coefficients computed with the tcR R package. The overlap coefficient, calculated on TCRB nucleotide sequences, was used to quantify repertoire sharing. Out-of-frame TCRB sequences from naive cells were analyzed as a proxy for the pre-selection repertoire. What TCRdb holds here is the immuneACCESS table cut down to in-frame rearrangements. Part of the clones is not present; checked against another copy, under half of the missing clones reflect an unresolved V gene, and the others are unexplained. V, J and clone size are those of that table, while D and trimming were read from the DNA. A total of 240,000 or so clones appear in this sample, about 63% of them only once. Around 0.05% of the sample is taken by the ten largest.

V is trimmed back by 5 bases and J by 2 bases, and the junction contains 8 bases that no gene match accounts for. The CDR3 goes from the cysteine to the phenylalanine over 15 residues. CDR3 DNA only is kept here, 45 bases in frame from base 1. The CDR1 and CDR2 encoded by the germline V gene (reference sequence) are GTSNPN and SVGIG. What was sequenced was naive CD4+ T cells from blood. In the paper's terms, the cell subset or site label means: true naive CD4+ T cells. The receptor was isolated from a man between 25 and 39 years old in good health. Here the chain combines TRBV30 and TRBJ1-5, and TRBD1 aligns with 8 junction nucleotides. DNA sequence: TGTGCCTGGGCCCTCCAGGGGGCCGGCAATCAGCCCCAGCATTTT. Its protein product is CAWALQGAGNQPQHF.